Presented here are 7 T cell receptor beta chains from one specimen sequenced in a study of shared clonotypes between healthy human individuals. Using immunoSEQ multiplex PCR, the repertoire was profiled, and TCRdb retains in-frame clones only, with some absent. The table lists about 1.1 million clones, 75% to 85% of them singletons. Sequencing used memory CD4+ T cells from PBMCs. Subset here: CD45RA-negative fraction. The receptors come from a man between 18 and 29 years old in good health. Some clones in this sample may be carry-over from other donors' samples.

The chain carries TRBV11-2 and TRBJ2-4, with D uncertain. This CDR3 is built from 13 residues. Germline V gene sequence: CDR1 SGHAT, CDR2 FQNNGV. V was clipped by 0 bases and J by 12 bases, with 12 bases between them. The CDR3 sequence: CASSLDLQIPQYF. The CDR3 coding sequence is TGTGCCAGCAGCTTAGATCTCCAGATCCCTCAGTACTTC.

The rearrangement uses TRBV7-7 and TRBJ2-3; D is unclear. The CDR3 totals 13 residues. CDR1 is SSHAT and CDR2 is FNYEAQ in the germline V gene (reference sequence). With 6 bases removed from V and 2 bases from J, the gap between germline ends came to 9 bases. The CDR3 bases are TGTGCCAGCAGTCGGACCTTCACAGATACGCAGTATTTT. Translation gives CASSRTFTDTQYF.

The rearrangement joins TRBV5-1 to TRBJ2-6; TRBD1 agrees at 8 bases. CDR3 size: 15 residues. The V and J ends lost 7 bases and 1 base, in that order; junction bases with no gene match: 4. Germline V CDR1 and CDR2: SGHRS, YFSETQ. The CDR3 region is CASGTGGSGANVLTF. In nucleotides, the CDR3 is TGCGCCAGCGGGACAGGCGGATCTGGGGCCAACGTCCTGACTTTC. The variable domain in full, with the rest retrieved from reference TRBV5-1 and TRBJ2-6, is KAGVTQTPRYLIKTRGQQVTLSCSPISGHRSVSWYQQTPGQGLQFLFEYFSETQRNKGNFPGRFSGRQFSNSRSEMNVSTLELGDSALYLCASGTGGSGANVLTFGAGSRLTVL.

The sample holds a few counts of this clone. The rearrangement joins TRBV7-9 to TRBJ2-6, with D hard to call. The V and J ends lost 2 bases and 1 base respectively, with 9 bases between them. Germline lookup yields CDR1 SEHNR and CDR2 FQNEAQ (reference sequence). The CDR3 loop spans 16 amino acids. DNA for the CDR3: TGTGCCAGCAGCTTATCGGCAGTTTCTGGGGCCAACGTCCTGACTTTC. Its protein is CASSLSAVSGANVLTF.

This chain joins TRBV27 and TRBJ1-2; perhaps TRBD1 as D (5 bases). Germline V gene data show CDR1 as MNHEY and CDR2 as SMNVEV (reference sequence). Trimming cost V 5 bases and J 0 bases, with 13 bases left between them. This CDR3 has 15 residues. CDR3 residues: CASSPRNRPNYGYTF. The CDR3 coding sequence is TGTGCCAGCAGTCCCAGAAACAGGCCTAACTATGGCTACACCTTC.

This chain connects TRBV4-2 to TRBJ2-3; 13 bases fit TRBD2. CDR1 and CDR2 (germline): LGHNA, YNFKEQ. Losses at the gene ends were 2 bases for V and 5 bases for J; bases not matched to a gene: 10. CDR3 length equals 18 residues. The CDR3 here is CASSQRGLAGSSQDTQYF. The CDR3 DNA reads as TGTGCCAGCAGCCAACGGGGACTAGCGGGAAGTAGCCAAGATACGCAGTATTTT.

DNA for the CDR3: TGTGCCAGTAGTCAGGCTCTGAGCCAAGAGACCCAGTACTTC. Its protein product is CASSQALSQETQYF. The V call is TRBV19, the J call TRBJ2-5; no clear D gene. Trimming removed 5 bases at V and 1 base at J, with 11 bases between. The germline gives CDR1 LNHDA, CDR2 SQIVND (reference sequence). This CDR3 has 14 residues. Using reference TRBV19 and TRBJ2-5 for the parts outside the CDR3, the full variable domain is DGGITQSPKYLFRKEGQNVTLSCEQNLNHDAMYWYRQDPGQGLRLIYYSQIVNDFQKGDIAEGYSVSREKKESFPLTVTSAQKNPTAFYLCASSQALSQETQYFGPGTRLLVL.